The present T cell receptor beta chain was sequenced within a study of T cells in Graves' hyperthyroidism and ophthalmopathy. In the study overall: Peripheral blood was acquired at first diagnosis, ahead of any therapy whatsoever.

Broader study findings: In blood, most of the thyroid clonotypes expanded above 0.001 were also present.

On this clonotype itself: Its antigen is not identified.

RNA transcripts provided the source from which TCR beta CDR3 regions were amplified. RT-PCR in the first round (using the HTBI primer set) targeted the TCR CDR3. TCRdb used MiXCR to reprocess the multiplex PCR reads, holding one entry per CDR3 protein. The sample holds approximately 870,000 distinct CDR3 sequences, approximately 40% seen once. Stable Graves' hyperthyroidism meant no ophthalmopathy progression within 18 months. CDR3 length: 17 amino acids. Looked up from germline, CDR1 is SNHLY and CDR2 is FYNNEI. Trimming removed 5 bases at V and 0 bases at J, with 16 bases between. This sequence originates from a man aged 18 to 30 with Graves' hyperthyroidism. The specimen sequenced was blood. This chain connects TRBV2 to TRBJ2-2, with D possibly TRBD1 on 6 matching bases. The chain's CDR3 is CASSFPKQGANTGELFF. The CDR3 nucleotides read TGTGCCAGCAGTTTCCCCAAACAGGGCGCGAACACCGGGGAGCTGTTTTTT.